The rows below give T cell receptor beta chains drawn from one sample of a study of technical replicates of blood from four donors. Sequencing was performed with immunoSEQ multiplex PCR; in TCRdb, only in-frame clones are kept and a portion is missing. The sample shows 65,000 to 95,000 clones, about 86% of them seen only once. The specimen was PBMCs. All receptors derive from a human donor in good health. Some clones in this sample may be carry-over from other donors' samples. Each CDR3 is given with its conserved first and last residue. The D gene is left open where the match is weak. Clone size is not always given. Where it is, it says once, few, many or a class for expanded clones.

CDR3 DNA: TGTGCCAGCAGTTTACAGGAGACCTACGAGCAGTACTTC
CDR3 protein: CASSLQETYEQYF
D gene: .
J gene: TRBJ2-7
V gene: TRBV6-5
clone size: .

CDR3 DNA: TGCGCCAGCGGGCGGGGGGGCGACACCGGGGAGCTGTTTTTT
CDR3 protein: CASGRGGDTGELFF
D gene: TRBD2
J gene: TRBJ2-2
V gene: TRBV5-1
clone size: .

CDR3 DNA: TGCGCCAGCAGCCAAGAACTACGGGACAGGTTCAATGAGCAGTTCTTC
CDR3 protein: CASSQELRDRFNEQFF
D gene: TRBD1
J gene: TRBJ2-1
V gene: TRBV4-3
clone size: many

CDR3 DNA: TGTGCCAGCAAAGTTTCGGCAGGGACAGGGCGACGGACTGAAGCTTTCTTT
CDR3 protein: CASKVSAGTGRRTEAFF
D gene: TRBD1
J gene: TRBJ1-1
V gene: TRBV2
clone size: .

CDR3 DNA: TGTGCCAGCAGTGGACTCCTGGATGTGCAGTTCTTC
CDR3 protein: CASSGLLDVQFF
D gene: .
J gene: TRBJ2-1
V gene: TRBV27
clone size: .

CDR3 DNA: TGTGCCAGCAGCCCCCAAAGGGTCAGGGAGGTCGAGACCCAGTACTTC
CDR3 protein: CASSPQRVREVETQYF
D gene: .
J gene: TRBJ2-5
V gene: TRBV27
clone size: .

CDR3 DNA: TGCAGCGTTGGGTATGTTTTGGACTCCGAGCAGTACTTC
CDR3 protein: CSVGYVLDSEQYF
D gene: .
J gene: TRBJ2-7
V gene: TRBV29-1
clone size: .

CDR3 DNA: TGCGCCAGCAGCCGGATTGAGGCAGATACGCAGTATTTT
CDR3 protein: CASSRIEADTQYF
D gene: .
J gene: TRBJ2-3
V gene: TRBV4-1
clone size: .

CDR3 DNA: TGTGCCAGCAGCGCACAGGGGAACACTGAAGCTTTCTTT
CDR3 protein: CASSAQGNTEAFF
D gene: .
J gene: TRBJ1-1
V gene: TRBV7-8
clone size: once

CDR3 DNA: TGTGCCAGTAGTCCTGGACAGTCCTACGAGCAGTACTTC
CDR3 protein: CASSPGQSYEQYF
D gene: .
J gene: TRBJ2-7
V gene: TRBV19
clone size: once

CDR3 DNA: TGCAGCGACAATAGACAGGGGAGCTCCTACAATGAGCAGTTCTTC
CDR3 protein: CSDNRQGSSYNEQFF
D gene: TRBD1
J gene: TRBJ2-1
V gene: TRBV29-1
clone size: .

CDR3 DNA: TGTGCCAGTAGTCTCGCAGCGGGAGTCAACAATGAGCAGTTCTTC
CDR3 protein: CASSLAAGVNNEQFF
D gene: TRBD2
J gene: TRBJ2-1
V gene: TRBV19
clone size: once

CDR3 DNA: TGTGCCAGCAGTTATAGGGAGGGGAACACTGAAGCTTTCTTT
CDR3 protein: CASSYREGNTEAFF
D gene: .
J gene: TRBJ1-1
V gene: TRBV2
clone size: few

CDR3 DNA: TGTGCCAGCAGTGGGGACAGGGGGCCCAACGAGCAGTACTTC
CDR3 protein: CASSGDRGPNEQYF
D gene: TRBD1
J gene: TRBJ2-7
V gene: TRBV6-4
clone size: .

CDR3 DNA: TGTGCCAGCTCACGCGGGACAGGCAACACTGAAGCTTTCTTT
CDR3 protein: CASSRGTGNTEAFF
D gene: TRBD1
J gene: TRBJ1-1
V gene: TRBV18
clone size: .

CDR3 DNA: TGTGCCAGCAGCCGGACAGGGGAGTTCTATGGCTACACCTTC
CDR3 protein: CASSRTGEFYGYTF
D gene: TRBD1
J gene: TRBJ1-2
V gene: TRBV6-6
clone size: .

CDR3 DNA: TGTGCCAGCGGGGACAGTAATAGCAATCAGCCCCAGCATTTT
CDR3 protein: CASGDSNSNQPQHF
D gene: TRBD1
J gene: TRBJ1-5
V gene: TRBV2
clone size: .

CDR3 DNA: TGTGCCACCAGCAGACTAGAAGGGGGCGAGCAGTACTTC
CDR3 protein: CATSRLEGGEQYF
D gene: .
J gene: TRBJ2-7
V gene: TRBV15
clone size: .

CDR3 DNA: TGTGCCAGCAGCTCCATCCGAGATTCACCCCTCCACTTT
CDR3 protein: CASSSIRDSPLHF
D gene: .
J gene: TRBJ1-6
V gene: TRBV7-3
clone size: many

CDR3 DNA: TGCAGCGTTGAATGGAGGGGAACCTACGAGCAGTACTTC
CDR3 protein: CSVEWRGTYEQYF
D gene: .
J gene: TRBJ2-7
V gene: TRBV29-1
clone size: .

CDR3 DNA: TGTGCCAGCAGCGTAATGAGTGCCCCTAACTATGGCTACACCTTC
CDR3 protein: CASSVMSAPNYGYTF
D gene: .
J gene: TRBJ1-2
V gene: TRBV9
clone size: .

CDR3 DNA: TGTGCCAGTAGTCCCCGGGACAGGGGTCGGTACCAGCCCCAGCATTTT
CDR3 protein: CASSPRDRGRYQPQHF
D gene: TRBD1
J gene: TRBJ1-5
V gene: TRBV19
clone size: few

CDR3 DNA: TGTGCCAGCAGTTTATCCCCAGGCAACTATGGCTACACCTTC
CDR3 protein: CASSLSPGNYGYTF
D gene: .
J gene: TRBJ1-2
V gene: TRBV27
clone size: .

CDR3 DNA: TGTGCCAGCAGCCAAGATGAGAGGGGTACGGGAGGCCTCACAGATACGCAGTATTTT
CDR3 protein: CASSQDERGTGGLTDTQYF
D gene: TRBD2
J gene: TRBJ2-3
V gene: TRBV4-2
clone size: .

CDR3 DNA: TGTGCCAGCAGTTACCCCGACAGGGCTTATGAGCAGTTCTTC
CDR3 protein: CASSYPDRAYEQFF
D gene: TRBD1
J gene: TRBJ2-1
V gene: TRBV6-5
clone size: .

CDR3 DNA: TGTGCCAGCAGCAAACGGGGAAAGGCAAACTATAATTCACCCCTCCACTTT
CDR3 protein: CASSKRGKANYNSPLHF
D gene: .
J gene: TRBJ1-6
V gene: TRBV21-1
clone size: .

CDR3 DNA: TGTGCCAGCAGCGTTGGAGCGGGCGACACAGATACGCAGTATTTT
CDR3 protein: CASSVGAGDTDTQYF
D gene: .
J gene: TRBJ2-3
V gene: TRBV9
clone size: .

CDR3 DNA: TGTGCCAGCACTGGAACGGACAGTAAGAACACTGAAGCTTTCTTT
CDR3 protein: CASTGTDSKNTEAFF
D gene: .
J gene: TRBJ1-1
V gene: TRBV2
clone size: .

CDR3 DNA: TGTGCCAGCGGGTCGGGTTTCTCCTCTGGAAACACCATATATTTT
CDR3 protein: CASGSGFSSGNTIYF
D gene: .
J gene: TRBJ1-3
V gene: TRBV2
clone size: once

CDR3 DNA: TGCGCCAGCAGCCCCACTAGCGGGAGAAGGTCCTACAATGAGCAGTTCTTC
CDR3 protein: CASSPTSGRRSYNEQFF
D gene: TRBD2
J gene: TRBJ2-1
V gene: TRBV4-3
clone size: once

CDR3 DNA: TGCAGTTCAGGGGAATACACTGAAGCTTTCTTT
CDR3 protein: CSSGEYTEAFF
D gene: .
J gene: TRBJ1-1
V gene: TRBV29-1
clone size: .

CDR3 DNA: TGTGCCAGCAGTTTTGGGGCCACCTCCTTGAACACTGAAGCTTTCTTT
CDR3 protein: CASSFGATSLNTEAFF
D gene: .
J gene: TRBJ1-1
V gene: TRBV27
clone size: .

CDR3 DNA: TGTGCCTGGACCGAGAGAAGTGAGCAGTACTTC
CDR3 protein: CAWTERSEQYF
D gene: .
J gene: TRBJ2-7
V gene: TRBV30
clone size: .

CDR3 DNA: TGTGCCATCAGTGGCGGCGGTGAAGTGCCGACCCTCCACTTT
CDR3 protein: CAISGGGEVPTLHF
D gene: .
J gene: TRBJ1-6
V gene: TRBV10-3
clone size: .

CDR3 DNA: TGTGCCAGCAGCGTAAACTTAGGGGCGAACAGGGCTGAAGCTTTCTTT
CDR3 protein: CASSVNLGANRAEAFF
D gene: .
J gene: TRBJ1-1
V gene: TRBV9
clone size: .

CDR3 DNA: TGTGCCAGCAGTTACATCGGGACAGGGAGAAATTCACCCCTCCACTTT
CDR3 protein: CASSYIGTGRNSPLHF
D gene: TRBD1
J gene: TRBJ1-6
V gene: TRBV6-5
clone size: .

CDR3 DNA: TGTGCCAGCAGCTTACAGGGGGCGAACACCGGGGAGCTGTTTTTT
CDR3 protein: CASSLQGANTGELFF
D gene: TRBD1
J gene: TRBJ2-2
V gene: TRBV7-2
clone size: .

CDR3 DNA: TGTGCCATCAGTGAGTCTAGCGGGAGAGTCAATGAGCAGTTCTTC
CDR3 protein: CAISESSGRVNEQFF
D gene: TRBD2
J gene: TRBJ2-1
V gene: TRBV10-3
clone size: .

CDR3 DNA: TGTGCCAGTAGTTCGGGACTAGCGGGAGTTACCGAGCAGTACTTC
CDR3 protein: CASSSGLAGVTEQYF
D gene: TRBD2
J gene: TRBJ2-7
V gene: TRBV19
clone size: .

CDR3 DNA: TGTGCCAGCAGCCTAGTCGGCGGCAGCACAGATACGCAGTATTTT
CDR3 protein: CASSLVGGSTDTQYF
D gene: .
J gene: TRBJ2-3
V gene: TRBV7-8
clone size: .

CDR3 DNA: TGTGCCAGCAGCCCGGGGTCCTACGAGCAGTACTTC
CDR3 protein: CASSPGSYEQYF
D gene: .
J gene: TRBJ2-7
V gene: TRBV7-6
clone size: .

CDR3 DNA: TGTGCCAGTAGTATTTTGGACAGGGATTTTGGCTACACCTTC
CDR3 protein: CASSILDRDFGYTF
D gene: TRBD1
J gene: TRBJ1-2
V gene: TRBV19
clone size: .

CDR3 DNA: TGTGCCAGCAGCCCGAGAGGGAGCTCCTACGAGCAGTACTTC
CDR3 protein: CASSPRGSSYEQYF
D gene: .
J gene: TRBJ2-7
V gene: TRBV9
clone size: .